This record looks at one T cell receptor (beta chain) sequence and its context. Its antigen remains unknown. This entry belongs to a study of shared clonotypes between healthy human individuals. Study-wide findings and caveats: Sharing across four donors was seen in roughly 5.2% of naive CD4 clonotypes. Memory subsets generally showed lower estimated richness than naive subsets.

Naive CD8 populations comprised CD45RO-negative cells positively selected for CCR7, excluding terminally differentiated effector memory CD45RA+ cells. The CDR3 spans 19 residues. Losses at the gene ends were 5 bases for V and 1 base for J; bases not matched to a gene: 17. The germline CDR1 and CDR2 sequences are MDHEN and SYDVKM. Profiling relied on immunoSEQ multiplex PCR, and the TCRdb table lists in-frame clones only, not all of them. The sample consists of around 2.1 million clones, more than 85% of them appearing once. The source of this sequence is a man aged 18 to 29 in good health. Some clones in this sample may be carry-over from other donors' samples. Sample: naive CD8+ T cells from PBMCs. The genes are TRBV28 and TRBJ1-5; 7 bases align to TRBD1. The CDR3 DNA reads as TGTGCCAGCAGTCCCTTCGGACAGGCGCTTCTAGGGAGCAATCAGCCCCAGCATTTT. The encoded protein is CASSPFGQALLGSNQPQHF.